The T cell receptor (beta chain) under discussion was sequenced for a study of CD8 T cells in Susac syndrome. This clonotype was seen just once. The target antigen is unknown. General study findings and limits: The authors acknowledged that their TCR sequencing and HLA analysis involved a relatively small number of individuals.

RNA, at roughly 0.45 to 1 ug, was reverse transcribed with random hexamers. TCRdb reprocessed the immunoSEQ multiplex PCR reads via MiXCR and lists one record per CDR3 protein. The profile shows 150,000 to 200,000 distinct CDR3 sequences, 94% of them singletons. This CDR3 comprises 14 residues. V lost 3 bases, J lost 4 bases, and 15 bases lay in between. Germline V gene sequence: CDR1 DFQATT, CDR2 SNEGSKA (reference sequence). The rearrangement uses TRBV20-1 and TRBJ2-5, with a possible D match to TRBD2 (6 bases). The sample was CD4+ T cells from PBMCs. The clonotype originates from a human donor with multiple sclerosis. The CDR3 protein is CSARSPGEGETQYF. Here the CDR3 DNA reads TGCAGTGCTAGGAGTCCGGGAGAGGGAGAGACCCAGTACTTC.